This T cell receptor (beta chain) was observed in a study of metastatic and nonmetastatic thyroid tumors. Regarding the study as a whole: A significant increase in TCR beta diversity was reportedly seen in malignant thyroid tumors relative to benign nodules, in blood and tumor.

Regarding this clone: Its antigen is undetermined.

Patients were all untreated before their thyroid surgery. The junction had 5 bases not matched to a gene; V was cut back by 6 bases and J by 6 bases. CDR1 and CDR2 (germline): SNHLY, FYNNEI. The CDR3 is made up of 12 amino acids. TCRdb re-processed the PCR reads through MiXCR. The data hold under 8,500 clones, with around a third observed a single time. The chain has TRBV2 and TRBJ2-7; TRBD1 agrees at 7 bases. This sequence originates from a female donor with papillary thyroid cancer or a benign thyroid nodule (not recorded which). Some clones in this sample may be carry-over from other donors' samples. Sequenced input: tumor tissue. The CDR3 here is CASRNRGSEQYF. The CDR3 DNA reads TGTGCCAGCAGAAACAGGGGTTCCGAGCAGTACTTC.